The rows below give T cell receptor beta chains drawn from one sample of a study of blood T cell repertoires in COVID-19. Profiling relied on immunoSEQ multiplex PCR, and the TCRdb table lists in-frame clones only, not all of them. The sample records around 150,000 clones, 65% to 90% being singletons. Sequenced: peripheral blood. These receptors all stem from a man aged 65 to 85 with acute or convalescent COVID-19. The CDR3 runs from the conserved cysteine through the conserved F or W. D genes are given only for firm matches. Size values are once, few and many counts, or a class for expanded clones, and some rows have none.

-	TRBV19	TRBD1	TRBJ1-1	TGTGCCAGTGGCGGGACAGGGGCGTACACTGAAGCTTTCTTT	CASGGTGAYTEAFF
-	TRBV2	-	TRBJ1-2	TGTGCCAGCCTACTTCGGGGAGCTAACTATGGCTACACCTTC	CASLLRGANYGYTF
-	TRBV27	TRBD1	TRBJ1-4	TGTGCCAGCAGTTTGGGTCGACAGGGGGCCTCTGCAACTAATGAAAAACTGTTTTTT	CASSLGRQGASATNEKLFF
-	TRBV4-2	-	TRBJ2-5	TGTGCCAGCAGCCCCTCAGGGGTGGGGGAGACCCAGTACTTC	CASSPSGVGETQYF
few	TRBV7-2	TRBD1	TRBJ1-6	TGTGCCAGCAGCTTTACAGGGGACAATTCACCCCTCCACTTT	CASSFTGDNSPLHF
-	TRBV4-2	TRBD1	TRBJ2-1	TGTGCCAGCAGCCTCCTCGTGGGGACAGGCTACAATGAGCAGTTCTTC	CASSLLVGTGYNEQFF
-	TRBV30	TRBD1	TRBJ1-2	TGTGCCTGGCGTTTCCGTTCAGGGGGCGCAAACTATGGCTACACCTTC	CAWRFRSGGANYGYTF
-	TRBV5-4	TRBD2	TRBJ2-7	TGTGCCAGCAGCTCCCTAGCGGGAGCCCGGGGCGAGCAGTACTTC	CASSSLAGARGEQYF
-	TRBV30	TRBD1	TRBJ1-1	TGTGCCTGGAGTTTAGGGACAGGGAACACTGAAGCTTTCTTT	CAWSLGTGNTEAFF
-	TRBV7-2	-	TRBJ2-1	TGTGCCAGCAGCTTTCTGTTTTCAGGAAGACGGTATGAGCAGTTCTTC	CASSFLFSGRRYEQFF
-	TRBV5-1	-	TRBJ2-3	TGCGCCAGCAGCTGGAGGGGGCTCGATACAGATACGCAGTATTTT	CASSWRGLDTDTQYF
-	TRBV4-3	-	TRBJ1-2	TGCGCCAGCAGCCAAGATTTGGAGGGTTATGGCTACACCTTC	CASSQDLEGYGYTF
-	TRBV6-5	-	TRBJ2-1	TGTGCCAGCAGTATGAGGAGGGGTCCCTACAATGAGCAGTTCTTC	CASSMRRGPYNEQFF
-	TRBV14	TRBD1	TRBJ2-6	TGTGCCAGCAGCCAAAAGGACAGGACCTTCTCTGGGGCCAACGTCCTGACTTTC	CASSQKDRTFSGANVLTF
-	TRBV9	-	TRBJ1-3	TGTGCCAGCAGCGAAGGGGTTGCGCCAGGAAACACCATATATTTT	CASSEGVAPGNTIYF
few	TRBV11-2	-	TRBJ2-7	TGTGCCAGCAGCTTGAACCCCGGGACTCCCTACGAGCAGTACTTC	CASSLNPGTPYEQYF
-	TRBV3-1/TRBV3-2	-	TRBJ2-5	TGTGCCAGCAGCCAAGATCTCAGGGTAGAGACCCAGTACTTC	CASSQDLRVETQYF
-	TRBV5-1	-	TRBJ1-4	TGCGCCAGCCGCCTGGACGGAGTTAATGAAAAACTGTTTTTT	CASRLDGVNEKLFF
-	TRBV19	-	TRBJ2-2	TGTGCCAGTAGCGGGAGCCACACCGGGGAGCTGTTTTTT	CASSGSHTGELFF
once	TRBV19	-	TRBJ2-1	TGTGCTACCCAGATGGGGCAGGGGGGATGGAATGAGCAGTTCTTC	CATQMGQGGWNEQFF
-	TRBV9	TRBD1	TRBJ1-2	TGTGCCAGCAGCGTAGCGGGACAGGCGAACTATGGCTACACCTTC	CASSVAGQANYGYTF